Listed here are 17 T cell receptor beta chains from one sample, sequenced in a study of T cell clonality in common variable immunodeficiency. TCRdb's table, derived via immunoSEQ multiplex PCR, lists solely in-frame clones and lacks some. Singletons are absent from the sample, which has some 64,000 clones. Sequenced: peripheral blood mononuclear cells. These receptors were taken from a person aged 18 to 75 in good health.

This clone was recorded at least ten times. CDR3 bases read: TGTGCCAGCACCGCGGGACTAGCGGGCAATGAG. Its protein product is CASTAGLAGNE. The full CDR3 is CASTAGLAGNEQFF. The chain uses TRBV27 and TRBJ2-1; 12 positions agree with TRBD2. The read falls 3 residues short of the CDR3 end, and the missing part is taken from the germline J gene. Germline V gene lookup returns CDR1 MNHEY and CDR2 SMNVEV (reference sequence). With V trimmed by 7 bases and J by 6 bases, 4 bases remained unmatched. CDR3 size: 14 residues.

Concerning this clone: Coverage ceases 3 residues before the CDR3 finishes, and the germline J gene fills in the end. The genes are TRBV30 and TRBJ2-4, with 9 bases matching TRBD1. V lost 4 bases, J lost 5 bases, and 6 bases stayed unmatched. The CDR3 has 14 amino acids. The germline V gene encodes CDR1 GTSNPN and CDR2 SVGIG (reference sequence). CDR3 DNA, as far as it was read: TGTGCCTGGAAGCCGACAGGGGGGGAAAACATT. This sequence encodes CAWKPTGGENI. The CDR3 in full is CAWKPTGGENIQYF.

This clone showed up many times. The read terminates 3 residues ahead of where the CDR3 ends, so the germline J gene completes it. The chain couples TRBV5-1 to TRBJ2-4, with a possible D match to TRBD1 (6 bases). The V end lost 4 bases, the J end lost 8 bases, and 19 bases lay between the germline ends. This CDR3 region has 15 residues. CDR1 is SGHRS and CDR2 is YFSETQ in the germline V gene. Partial CDR3 DNA: TGCGCCAGCAGCGCAGGACAGACTTCGGCGGACATT. Its translation is CASSAGQTSADI. The complete CDR3 reads CASSAGQTSADIQYF.

This clone was seen ten or more times. The DNA ends 3 residues before the CDR3 does, and the rest of the CDR3 is filled in from the germline J gene. The V gene is TRBV2, the J gene TRBJ1-5, with TRBD1 identical over 7 bases. Trimming cost V 6 bases and J 2 bases; bases outside gene matches: 4. Germline CDR1 reads SNHLY; CDR2 reads FYNNEI. CDR3 size: 14 residues. CDR3 sequence reads: CASRQTGGNQPQHF. The CDR3 bases that were read are TGTGCCAGCAGGCAAACAGGGGGCAATCAGCCC.

This clone was seen many times. The read terminates 3 residues ahead of where the CDR3 ends, so the germline J gene completes it. V and J are TRBV5-1 and TRBJ2-5; 7 bases agree with TRBD1. With V trimmed by 4 bases and J by 2 bases, 5 bases remained unmatched. Germline lookup yields CDR1 SGHRS and CDR2 YFSETQ. The CDR3 length is 14 residues. The CDR3 here is CASSTRDRQETQYF. The CDR3 DNA, read in part, is TGCGCCAGCAGCACCCGGGACAGACAAGAGACC.

This clone has ten or more counts. The read stops 3 residues short of the end of the CDR3; the missing end is completed from the germline J gene. J is TRBJ2-3 and V is TRBV4-1, with D perhaps TRBD2 (5 bases). The V end was cut by 0 bases, the J end by 6 bases, with 13 bases between. CDR1 and CDR2 (germline): MGHRA, YSYEKL. This CDR3 has 15 residues. CDR3 sequence: CASSQEKLGEDTQYF. The sequenced part of the CDR3 DNA is TGCGCCAGCAGCCAAGAAAAGCTCGGGGAGGATACG.

This clone was detected ten times or more. The read falls 3 residues short of the CDR3 end, and the missing part is taken from the germline J gene. This chain connects TRBV2 to TRBJ2-7, with 14 bases lining up with TRBD2. This CDR3 spans 15 amino acids. The J segment lost 3 bases and the V segment lost 7 bases, leaving 5 bases of the junction unmatched. Germline V lookup: CDR1 SNHLY, CDR2 FYNNEI. The CDR3 DNA, read in part, is TGTGCCAGCATCTTCGGGACTAGCGGGAGCTACGAG. Translating it yields CASIFGTSGSYE. From start to end, the CDR3 is CASIFGTSGSYEQYF.

This clone was seen repeatedly, ten times or more. The CDR3 extends 3 residues past the end of the read, so its final part is completed from the germline J gene. The rearrangement links TRBV10-2 to TRBJ1-5; D is possibly TRBD1 (6 bases). Trimming shortened V by 11 bases and J by 3 bases, and 20 bases separated the two germline ends. The CDR3 covers 15 residues. Per germline, CDR1 WSHSY and CDR2 SAAADI. The CDR3 region is CADQLRTDDNQPQHF. Incomplete CDR3 DNA: TGCGCCGACCAACTAAGGACAGACGACAATCAGCCC.

Only a few counts were recorded for this clone. With the read ending 3 residues before the CDR3 end, the germline J gene is used to fill in that end. The chain couples TRBV7-6 to TRBJ2-1, with D perhaps matching TRBD2 (7 bases). CDR1 and CDR2 from the germline V gene are SGHVS and FNYEAQ. V was clipped by 4 bases and J by 8 bases, with 12 bases between them. The CDR3 has 13 amino acids. The part of the CDR3 DNA that was read is TGTGCCAGCAGCTGGGGGGGGCGGGATGAG. This translates into CASSWGGRDE. The whole CDR3 region reads CASSWGGRDEQFF.

This clone was seen at least ten times. The CDR3 goes on 3 residues after the read ends, and that part is filled in from the germline J gene. This sequence joins TRBV7-3 and TRBJ2-7; 12 nucleotides agree with TRBD2. Germline CDR1 reads SGHTA; CDR2 reads FQGTGA. CDR3 size: 18 residues. Trimming cost V 6 bases and J 0 bases; bases outside gene matches: 12. The CDR3 sequence: CASSLELAGGPSSYEQYF. CDR3 DNA, as far as it was read: TGTGCCAGCAGTCTAGAACTAGCGGGAGGCCCGAGCTCCTACGAG.

The table lists this clone with many counts. The observed sequence ends 3 residues before the CDR3 terminus, with the missing tail filled in from the germline J gene. The chain carries TRBV19 and TRBJ2-7, with D perhaps TRBD1 (6 bases). CDR3 length: 15 amino acids. Per germline, CDR1 LNHDA and CDR2 SQIVND (reference sequence). V was cut by 4 bases and J by 1 base, with 14 bases left in between. Incomplete CDR3 DNA: TGTGCCAGTAGTAACGGGCAGGGGATTTCCTACGAG. It codes for CASSNGQGISYE. The complete CDR3 sequence is CASSNGQGISYEQYF.

This clone was counted ten times or more. The read halts 3 residues ahead of the CDR3 end, with the missing end drawn from the germline J gene. The V gene is TRBV6-1, the J gene TRBJ1-5; D might be TRBD1 (5 bases). Trimming took 4 bases from V and 7 from J, leaving 8 bases between them. Looked up from germline, CDR1 is MNHNS and CDR2 is SASEGT. The length of the CDR3 is 12 residues. The CDR3 spells CASSGAGQPQHF. The part of the CDR3 DNA that was read is TGTGCCAGCAGTGGCGCAGGGCAGCCC.

This clone was recorded at least ten times. The missing CDR3 end, 3 residues past where the read stops, is filled in from the germline J gene. The chain employs TRBV2 and TRBJ2-2; TRBD1 aligns across 8 bases. The CDR3 runs 13 residues. V lost 6 bases to trimming and J lost 3 bases; unmatched junction nucleotides: 0. Per the germline V gene, CDR1 is SNHLY and CDR2 is FYNNEI. CDR3 region: CASRGQDTGELFF. CDR3 bases read: TGTGCCAGCAGGGGACAGGACACCGGGGAG. Full variable domain (rest looked up from reference TRBV2 and TRBJ2-2): EPEVTQTPSHQVTQMGQEVILRCVPISNHLYFYWYRQILGQKVEFLVSFYNNEISEKSEIFDDQFSVERPDGSNFTLKIRSTKLEDSAMYFCASRGQDTGELFFGEGSRLTVL.

Many counts were recorded for this clone. The read terminates 3 residues ahead of where the CDR3 ends, so the germline J gene completes it. V gene TRBV5-1 combines with J gene TRBJ1-2; D perhaps matches TRBD1 (6 bases). Germline assignment: CDR1 SGHRS and CDR2 YFSETQ. This CDR3 contains 12 residues. The chain's CDR3 is CASSPGVGSYTF. The sequenced part of the CDR3 DNA is TGCGCCAGCAGCCCAGGGGTGGGCAGC.

This clone was detected ten times or more. The CDR3 is cut off 3 residues early in the read; its end comes from the germline J gene. This chain connects TRBV5-6 to TRBJ1-1, with D unresolved. Germline V gene lookup returns CDR1 SGHDT and CDR2 YYEEEE. The CDR3 sequence is 13 residues long. Trimming removed 2 bases from V and 0 bases from J, with 5 bases in between. CDR3 in amino acids: CASSFQVNTEAFF. CDR3 DNA (partial): TGTGCCAGCAGCTTTCAGGTGAACACTGAA.

With regard to this clone: From the germline J gene comes the end of the CDR3, since the read stops 3 residues before it. The chain combines TRBV27 with TRBJ2-7, with D maybe TRBD2 (5 bases). This CDR3 contains 14 residues. V lost 6 bases and J lost 2, with 14 bases in between. Germline-derived CDR1 and CDR2 are MNHEY and SMNVEV (reference sequence). CDR3 DNA, as far as it was read: TGTGCCAGCAGCCCAGCGGAACCTACCTACGAG. Translated: CASSPAEPTYE. The CDR3 reads in full as CASSPAEPTYEQYF.

This clone was picked up many times. The missing CDR3 end, 3 residues past where the read stops, is filled in from the germline J gene. This sequence joins TRBV20-1 and TRBJ2-5, with a tentative D call TRBD1 (5 bases). V was trimmed by 6 bases and J by 5 bases, leaving 10 bases between them. This CDR3 contains 11 residues. Germline V CDR1 and CDR2: DFQATT, SNEGSKA (reference sequence). The part of the CDR3 DNA that was read is TGCAGTGCCCCAGGGAAGGAGACC. Translation: CSAPGKET. The full CDR3 reads CSAPGKETQYF.